This T cell receptor beta chain is from a study of T cells in Graves' hyperthyroidism and ophthalmopathy. Study-wide results and limits: Within blood appeared most thyroid clonotypes that had expanded above 0.001.

The germline V and J ends were trimmed by 8 bases and 4 bases, with 14 bases remaining between them. Germline V lookup: CDR1 ENHRY, CDR2 SYGVKD. The CDR3 consists of 13 residues. Absent ophthalmopathy progression within 18 months defined stable Graves' hyperthyroidism. Each diagnosis drew on symptoms, thyroxine, TRAb, thyroid ultrasound and orbital computed tomography findings. The CDR3 regions of TCR beta were amplified from RNA transcripts. The HTBI set primed first-round TCR CDR3 RT-PCR. TCRdb reprocessed the multiplex PCR reads via MiXCR and lists one record per CDR3 protein. The sample consists of 750,000 to 950,000 distinct CDR3 sequences, 38% of them appearing once. This clonotype was recorded many times. Its antigen is undetermined.

The sequence came from a man aged 18 to 29 with Graves' hyperthyroidism. The sequencing sample was made of blood. The chain has TRBV10-3 and TRBJ1-1, with D possibly matching TRBD1 (5 bases). CDR3 coding DNA: TGTGCCATCGCAGACTTGGGGGTCACTGAAGCTTTCTTT. Its translation is CAIADLGVTEAFF.